Listed here are 30 T cell receptor beta chains from one sample, sequenced in a study of blood T cell repertoires in COVID-19. TCRdb keeps only in-frame clones here, not all; method: immunoSEQ multiplex PCR. Found here are tens of thousands of clones, roughly 85% of them singletons; the top ten hold more than 8%. The material sequenced was peripheral blood. Receptor source: a human donor in a cohort sampled during active COVID-19.

The chain combines TRBV2 with TRBJ1-4; 7 bases line up with TRBD1. Germline lookup yields CDR1 SNHLY and CDR2 FYNNEI. CDR3 length equals 15 residues. The ends lost 5 bases at V and 3 bases at J; junction bases unmatched: 6. The CDR3 sequence is CASSRQGHSNEKLFF. As DNA, the CDR3 is TGTGCCAGCAGTCGACAGGGTCACTCTAATGAAAAACTGTTTTTT.

This chain uses TRBV18 with TRBJ1-4, with D perhaps TRBD1 (6 bases). From germline, CDR1 is KGHSH and CDR2 LQKENI. The CDR3 has 15 amino acids. Deletions cut 2 bases from V and 6 bases from J, with 13 bases between. The CDR3 here is CASSPNQGWDEKLFF. CDR3 in DNA: TGTGCCAGCTCACCAAATCAGGGGTGGGATGAAAAACTGTTTTTT.

J is TRBJ2-4 and V is TRBV2, with TRBD2 identical over 11 bases. CDR3 length: 15 amino acids. V lost 3 bases to trimming and J lost 4 bases; unmatched junction nucleotides: 2. Germline V gives CDR1 SNHLY, CDR2 FYNNEI. The CDR3 here is CASSEGTSGKNIQYF. DNA of the CDR3: TGTGCCAGCAGTGAGGGGACTAGCGGTAAAAACATTCAGTACTTC. Drawing the rest from reference TRBV2 and TRBJ2-4, the complete variable domain is EPEVTQTPSHQVTQMGQEVILRCVPISNHLYFYWYRQILGQKVEFLVSFYNNEISEKSEIFDDQFSVERPDGSNFTLKIRSTKLEDSAMYFCASSEGTSGKNIQYFGAGTRLSVL.

The chain is built from TRBV2 and TRBJ1-2, with TRBD1 matching 7 bases. J lost 2 bases, V lost 10 bases, and 13 bases had no gene match. From germline, CDR1 is SNHLY and CDR2 FYNNEI. The CDR3 spans 15 residues. The CDR3 reads CATRQGQNYNYGYTF. For the CDR3, the DNA is TGTGCCACCCGACAGGGACAGAACTACAACTATGGCTACACCTTC.

This sequence joins TRBV7-2 and TRBJ2-1; 8 nucleotides match TRBD1. With V trimmed by 5 bases and J by 10 bases, 7 bases remained unmatched. The CDR3 length is 13 residues. Germline assignment: CDR1 SGHTA and CDR2 FQGNSA. The CDR3, as DNA: TGTGCCAGCAGCGAAAACAGGGGGATGGAGCAGTTCTTC. It codes for CASSENRGMEQFF.

This clone was detected only a few times. The chain employs TRBV10-3 and TRBJ1-2; 8 nucleotides agree with TRBD1. The CDR3 runs to 12 residues. V lost 9 bases and J lost 3; bases outside the gene matches: 3. The germline V gene has CDR1 ENHRY and CDR2 SYGVKD. CDR3 in amino acids: CAMGQEDYGYTF. The CDR3 DNA follows: TGTGCCATGGGACAGGAGGACTATGGCTACACCTTC.

The chain recombines TRBV30 with TRBJ2-3; D gene ambiguous. V shed 1 base and J shed 1 base, with 6 bases lying between them. The CDR3 runs to 13 residues. CDR1 and CDR2 (germline): GTSNPN, SVGIG (reference sequence). The CDR3 is CAWSGLGTDTQYF. CDR3 in DNA: TGTGCCTGGAGTGGGCTGGGCACAGATACGCAGTATTTT.

The rearrangement uses TRBV18 and TRBJ2-2, with D tentatively TRBD2 (5 bases). In germline, CDR1 is KGHSH, CDR2 LQKENI. Deletions cut 4 bases from V and 1 base from J, with 13 bases between. The CDR3 is 16 amino acids. The CDR3 here is CASSLTDEGNTGELFF. The CDR3, as DNA: TGTGCCAGCTCACTTACGGACGAGGGGAACACCGGGGAGCTGTTTTTT.

This rearrangement joins TRBV5-1 to TRBJ1-1; D is undetermined. Germline-derived CDR1 and CDR2 are SGHRS and YFSETQ. The CDR3 loop spans 14 amino acids. The V gene lost 4 bases and the J gene lost 1 base, with 11 bases spanning the gap. CDR3 sequence (DNA): TGCGCCAGCAGCCAGTATGGGCCGAACACTGAAGCTTTCTTT. The encoded protein is CASSQYGPNTEAFF.

The chain recombines TRBV5-1 with TRBJ1-1; 8 positions agree with TRBD1. The CDR3 spans 16 residues. The germline V gene encodes CDR1 SGHRS and CDR2 YFSETQ. Trimming removed 1 base from V and 6 bases from J; junction bases left unmatched: 11. The CDR3 spells CASSLWSQGALAEAFF. The CDR3 nucleotides read TGCGCCAGCAGCTTGTGGTCGCAGGGGGCTCTCGCTGAAGCTTTCTTT.

The sample holds one count of this clone. The chain recombines TRBV9 with TRBJ2-5, with unresolved D. This CDR3 region has 15 residues. The V end was cut by 0 bases, the J end by 0 bases, with 9 bases between. Germline V gene data show CDR1 as SGDLS and CDR2 as YYNGEE. The CDR3 sequence is CASSVDRANQETQYF. The CDR3 DNA reads as TGTGCCAGCAGCGTAGACCGAGCTAACCAAGAGACCCAGTACTTC.

The gene calls are TRBV7-9 and TRBJ1-6, with a weak D call TRBD1 (6 bases). Trimming left V 5 bases short and J 10 bases short, with 15 bases between. The germline CDR1 and CDR2 sequences are SEHNR and FQNEAQ (reference sequence). The CDR3 is 14 amino acids. The CDR3 DNA reads TGTGCCAGCAGCCGAGGACAGATAAGCTCACCCCTCCACTTT. It codes for CASSRGQISSPLHF.

The chain is built from TRBV7-3 and TRBJ2-7; TRBD2 is a possible D gene (5 bases). The germline V gene has CDR1 SGHTA and CDR2 FQGTGA. This CDR3 is built from 15 residues. V shed 5 bases and J shed 2 bases, with 16 bases lying between them. The CDR3 sequence: CASSVGSRMPYEQYF. The DNA for the CDR3 is TGTGCCAGCAGCGTAGGGAGCAGAATGCCCTACGAGCAGTACTTC.

CDR3 region: CASSFSSGGRETQYF. The CDR3 region has the DNA TGTGCCAGCAGCTTCTCTAGCGGGGGTCGTGAGACCCAGTACTTC. The J gene is TRBJ2-5, the V gene TRBV11-2, with TRBD2 identical over 10 bases. V lost 3 bases to trimming and J lost 5 bases; unmatched junction nucleotides: 6. Germline-derived CDR1 and CDR2 are SGHAT and FQNNGV. This CDR3 spans 15 amino acids.

This chain joins TRBV7-2 and TRBJ1-4, with D maybe TRBD1 (6 bases). The CDR3 has 15 residues. V dropped 2 bases and J dropped 3 bases, with 10 bases sitting between them. The germline gives CDR1 SGHTA, CDR2 FQGNSA. CDR3 sequence: CASSLPQGSNEKLFF. The CDR3 DNA follows: TGTGCCAGCAGCTTACCACAGGGATCTAATGAAAAACTGTTTTTT.

The chain couples TRBV29-1 to TRBJ2-3, with D maybe TRBD2 (6 bases). Germline-derived CDR1 and CDR2 are SQVTM and ANQGSEA. This CDR3 has 17 amino acids. In DNA form, the CDR3 reads TGCACCACTGAGACCGTTGGCGGGACCGGGAGAACAGATACGCAGTATTTT. Protein: CTTETVGGTGRTDTQYF.

Comments on this clone: At one boundary the junction diverges from the germline segment, which might be a read error. The chain carries TRBV18 and TRBJ2-7; D is ambiguous. This CDR3 region has 12 residues. Germline V gene lookup returns CDR1 KGHSH and CDR2 LQKENI. The CDR3 nucleotides read TGTGCCAGCTCCCCACGCGAGTACGAGCAGTACTTC. Translation gives CASSPREYEQYF. Complete variable domain (other parts from reference TRBV18 and TRBJ2-7): NAGVMQNPRHLVRRRGQEARLRCSPMKGHSHVYWYRQLPEEGLKFMVYLQKENIIDESGMPKERFSAEFPKEGPSILRIQQVVRGDSAAYFCASSPREYEQYFGPGTRLTVT.

V usage is TRBV18 and J usage is TRBJ1-2; 7 nucleotides align to TRBD1. The CDR3 sequence is 15 residues long. Unmatched junction bases numbered 5, after V lost 0 bases and J lost 4 bases. Germline CDR1 KGHSH, CDR2 LQKENI. The CDR3 is CASSPPNRGTYGYTF. In DNA form, the CDR3 reads TGTGCCAGCTCACCACCGAACAGGGGAACCTATGGCTACACCTTC.

The chain links TRBV30 to TRBJ1-2, with 9 bases fitting TRBD1. CDR1 and CDR2 (germline): GTSNPN, SVGIG (reference sequence). The CDR3 is made up of 15 amino acids. J was trimmed by 5 bases and V by 7 bases; bases with no gene match: 14. This CDR3 reads CALPTAGGQGYGYTF. CDR3 nucleotides: TGTGCCTTACCTACCGCCGGGGGACAGGGTTATGGCTACACCTTC.

The V call is TRBV3-1 (or the pseudogene TRBV3-2), the J call TRBJ2-3; 14 bases line up with TRBD2. In germline, CDR1 is LGHDT, CDR2 YNNKEL (reference sequence). The CDR3 runs to 17 residues. The J segment lost 5 bases and the V segment lost 3 bases, leaving 7 bases of the junction unmatched. The CDR3, as DNA: TGTGCCAGCAGCCAGATATATGGACTAGCGGGAGGAGATACGCAGTATTTT. It translates to CASSQIYGLAGGDTQYF.

This clone was found a few times. The rearrangement joins TRBV20-1 to TRBJ2-7; a weak D match, TRBD2 (5 bases). The CDR3 loop spans 11 amino acids. V was cut by 3 bases and J by 5 bases, with 8 bases left in between. The germline V gene has CDR1 DFQATT and CDR2 SNEGSKA (reference sequence). The CDR3 reads CSARAGHEQYF. The DNA of the CDR3 is TGCAGTGCTAGGGCGGGTCACGAGCAGTACTTC.

V gene TRBV24-1 combines with J gene TRBJ2-2, with 11 nucleotides matching TRBD1. Germline values: CDR1 KGHDR, CDR2 SFDVKD. V shed 2 bases, J shed 6 bases, and the junction held 10 bases outside the gene matches. This CDR3 spans 18 amino acids. CDR3 sequence reads: CATSDSIGQGAWAGELFF. The CDR3 nucleotides are TGTGCCACCAGTGATTCAATCGGACAGGGGGCGTGGGCCGGGGAGCTGTTTTTT.

This clone was seen a single time. The chain links TRBV19 to TRBJ2-5; 15 bases align to TRBD2. With V trimmed by 5 bases and J by 2 bases, 3 bases remained unmatched. Germline CDR1 LNHDA, CDR2 SQIVND (reference sequence). This CDR3 spans 16 amino acids. CDR3 loop: CASSPGLAGGQETQYF. DNA for the CDR3: TGTGCCAGTAGTCCTGGACTAGCGGGAGGGCAAGAGACCCAGTACTTC. The full variable domain, completed using reference TRBV19 and TRBJ2-5, is DGGITQSPKYLFRKEGQNVTLSCEQNLNHDAMYWYRQDPGQGLRLIYYSQIVNDFQKGDIAEGYSVSREKKESFPLTVTSAQKNPTAFYLCASSPGLAGGQETQYFGPGTRLLVL.

Only a few counts were recorded for this clone. J is TRBJ2-2 and V is TRBV19; 8 nucleotides align to TRBD2. The trim removed 6 bases at V and 4 bases at J, leaving 4 bases unmatched. The CDR3 covers 14 residues. CDR1 and CDR2 from the germline V gene are LNHDA and SQIVND (reference sequence). The CDR3 DNA follows: TGTGCCAGTAGAGGGACTAGATTCACCGGGGAGCTGTTTTTT. This gives the protein CASRGTRFTGELFF.

V usage is TRBV30 and J usage is TRBJ2-1, with a weak D call TRBD1 (6 bases). Trimming left V 0 bases short and J 9 bases short, with 15 bases between. The CDR3 loop spans 14 amino acids. Germline V CDR1 and CDR2: GTSNPN, SVGIG (reference sequence). The CDR3 sequence: CAWSVGLARGEQFF. The CDR3 DNA reads as TGTGCCTGGAGTGTAGGGCTAGCCAGGGGTGAGCAGTTCTTC.

The V gene is TRBV15, the J gene TRBJ2-3, with 9 positions matching TRBD2. The CDR3 has 16 residues. Germline CDR1 and CDR2: LNHNV and YYDKDF (reference sequence). The ends lost 0 bases at V and 4 bases at J; junction bases unmatched: 5. CDR3 sequence: CATSRDRAGGSDTQYF. Written as DNA, the CDR3 is TGTGCCACCAGCAGAGATCGGGCGGGAGGGTCAGATACGCAGTATTTT.

The gene calls are TRBV11-2 and TRBJ1-2; D perhaps matches TRBD1 (5 bases). The CDR3 is made up of 16 amino acids. V was pared by 6 bases and J by 1 base, with 18 bases between. Germline V gene data show CDR1 as SGHAT and CDR2 as FQNNGV. The CDR3 bases are TGTGCCAGCAGTTACTCTCAGGGCTTCAATAACTATGGCTACACCTTC. Translation: CASSYSQGFNNYGYTF.

This rearrangement joins TRBV7-9 to TRBJ1-5; TRBD1 aligns across 9 bases. Germline lookup yields CDR1 SEHNR and CDR2 FQNEAQ (reference sequence). Unmatched junction bases numbered 7, after V lost 4 bases and J lost 6 bases. This CDR3 comprises 15 residues. CDR3 region: CASSSGQGSGQPQHF. The CDR3, as DNA: TGTGCCAGCAGCTCCGGACAGGGGTCGGGTCAGCCCCAGCATTTT. Full variable domain (rest looked up from reference TRBV7-9 and TRBJ1-5): DTGVSQNPRHKITKRGQNVTFRCDPISEHNRLYWYRQTLGQGPEFLTYFQNEAQLEKSRLLSDRFSAERPKGSFSTLEIQRTEQGDSAMYLCASSSGQGSGQPQHFGDGTRLSIL.

The DNA for the CDR3 is TGTGCCAGCAGCCCAGCCGGGACAGGGCTCTATGGCTACACCTTC. Translating gives CASSPAGTGLYGYTF. V is TRBV5-5 and J is TRBJ1-2; 9 positions agree with TRBD1. The CDR3 has 15 residues. Losses at the gene ends were 4 bases for V and 4 bases for J; bases not matched to a gene: 8. The germline gives CDR1 SGHKS, CDR2 YYEKEE (reference sequence).

This clone was counted between two and nine times. CDR3 nucleotides: TGTGCCAGCAGTGAAAGGCCTAGCGGAATTTACGAGCAGTACTTC. Its protein is CASSERPSGIYEQYF. The V gene is TRBV2, the J gene TRBJ2-7; 7 bases align to TRBD2. The trim removed 2 bases at V and 4 bases at J, leaving 8 bases unmatched. CDR3 length: 15 amino acids. Germline V gene sequence: CDR1 SNHLY, CDR2 FYNNEI. The full variable domain, its missing parts supplied by reference TRBV2 and TRBJ2-7, is EPEVTQTPSHQVTQMGQEVILRCVPISNHLYFYWYRQILGQKVEFLVSFYNNEISEKSEIFDDQFSVERPDGSNFTLKIRSTKLEDSAMYFCASSERPSGIYEQYFGPGTRLTVT.